The source of this T cell receptor (beta chain) is a study of blood T cell repertoires in COVID-19. Overall study context: Samples representing acute and convalescent COVID-19 were sourced from the United States, Italy and Spain.

Germline V CDR1 and CDR2: LGHNT, FRNRAP. With 8 bases clipped from V and 5 bases from J, the junction kept 9 bases outside the gene matches. The CDR3 sequence is 14 residues long. TCRdb's table, derived via immunoSEQ multiplex PCR, lists solely in-frame clones and lacks some. The table lists roughly 14,000 clones, 85% to 90% of them singletons. Sequencing used peripheral blood. The sequence derives from a man between 50 and 59 years old with active COVID-19. This chain connects TRBV12-5 to TRBJ1-2, with 9 bases lining up with TRBD1. The CDR3 nucleotides read TGTGCTAGTCAGGGACAGGGCAAGGAATATGGCTACACCTTC. It specifies CASQGQGKEYGYTF.